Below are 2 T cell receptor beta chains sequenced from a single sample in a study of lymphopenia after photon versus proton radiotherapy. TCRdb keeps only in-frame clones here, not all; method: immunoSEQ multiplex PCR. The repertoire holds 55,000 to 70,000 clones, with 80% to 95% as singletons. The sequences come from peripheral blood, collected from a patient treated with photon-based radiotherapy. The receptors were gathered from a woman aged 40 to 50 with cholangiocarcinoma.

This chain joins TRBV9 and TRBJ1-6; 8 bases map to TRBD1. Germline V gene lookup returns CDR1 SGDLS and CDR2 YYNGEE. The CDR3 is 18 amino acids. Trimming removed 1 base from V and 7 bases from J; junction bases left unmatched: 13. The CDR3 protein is CASSVLNHQGAENSPLHF. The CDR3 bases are TGTGCCAGCAGCGTACTTAACCACCAGGGGGCGGAGAATTCACCCCTCCACTTT.

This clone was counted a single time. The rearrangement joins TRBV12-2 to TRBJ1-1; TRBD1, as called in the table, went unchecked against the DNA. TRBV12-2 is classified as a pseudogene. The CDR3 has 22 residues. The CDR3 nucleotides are TGTGCAAGTCGCTTAGCGCCCGGCAGGGGTCACGTATGCGGAGTGATGAACACTGAAGCTTTCTTT. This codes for CASRLAPGRGHVCGVMNTEAFF.